Here is one TCR beta chain with its context. Its specificity is unknown. This PCR relied on a set of 60 Vbeta primers and 13 Jbeta primers. Assay used: immunoSEQ multiplex PCR; TCRdb lists only in-frame clones, some missing. Of 99,000 or so clones in the sample, roughly 15% were seen once. The data are from a study of cytomegalovirus exposure and HLA in healthy donors. Study results and limitations: In vitro checks showed that a few CMV-associated chains really do target CMV antigens. A missense DCLRE1C variant was associated with V- and J-gene trimming of TCR beta chains in a later analysis, and an independent cohort replicated the association.

V shed 0 bases and J shed 1 base, with 16 bases lying between them. Germline loops: CDR1 LGHNA, CDR2 YSLEER. CDR3 length equals 18 residues. The V and J genes are TRBV4-3 and TRBJ2-1; D remains unclear. Input material: PBMCs. The TCR sequence derives from a female donor in good health and CMV-seronegative. The CDR3, as DNA: TGCGCCAGCAGCCAAGACGGGTTCCATGACTGGTCCTACAATGAGCAGTTCTTC. Protein sequence: CASSQDGFHDWSYNEQFF.